The next 13 T cell receptor beta chains were all read from a single sample in a study of CD8 T cells in Susac syndrome. After extraction with the RNeasy kit, roughly 0.45 to 1 ug of the RNA was reverse transcribed using random hexamers. Each CDR3 protein is one row after TCRdb ran MiXCR on the immunoSEQ multiplex PCR reads. The data show 85,000 to 120,000 distinct CDR3 sequences, roughly 94% seen once. Sequencing was carried out using CD8+ T cells from PBMCs. The source of these receptors is a human donor with Susac syndrome.

The V and J genes are TRBV7-9 and TRBJ2-7; weak D call: TRBD1 (5 bases). The CDR3 runs to 13 residues. Germline V gene lookup returns CDR1 SEHNR and CDR2 FQNEAQ (reference sequence). Between the trimmed V and J ends, which lost 4 bases and 9 bases, there was a span of 16 bases. The CDR3: CASSSGPQGGQYF. The CDR3 DNA reads as TGTGCCAGCAGCTCCGGGCCCCAGGGCGGGCAGTACTTC.

V is TRBV29-1 and J is TRBJ1-2; D remains ambiguous. The CDR3 consists of 10 residues. Trimming took 0 bases from V and 5 from J, leaving 1 base between them. Germline V gene sequence: CDR1 SQVTM, CDR2 ANQGSEA. The CDR3 spells CSVEEYGYTF. The CDR3 DNA sequence: TGCAGCGTTGAAGAGTATGGCTACACCTTC.

The V and J genes are TRBV13 and TRBJ2-7; 7 nucleotides align to TRBD1. This CDR3 is 15 amino acids long. Germline V lookup: CDR1 PRHDT, CDR2 FYEKMQ (reference sequence). J gave up 5 bases and V 5 bases, and 12 bases lay outside the gene matches. This CDR3 reads CASSGPLTGRHEQYF. CDR3 DNA sequence: TGTGCCAGCAGCGGGCCCTTGACAGGGCGCCACGAGCAGTACTTC. Supplemented by reference TRBV13 and TRBJ2-7, the full variable domain reads AAGVIQSPRHLIKEKRETATLKCYPIPRHDTVYWYQQGPGQDPQFLISFYEKMQSDKGSIPDRFSAQQFSDYHSELNMSSLELGDSALYFCASSGPLTGRHEQYFGPGTRLTVT.

The CDR3 loop reads CSVSGPRGYEQYF. CDR3 sequence (DNA): TGCAGCGTCTCGGGCCCCAGAGGCTACGAGCAGTACTTC. The chain has TRBV29-1 and TRBJ2-7; unclear D gene. CDR1 SQVTM and CDR2 ANQGSEA come from the germline V gene. The CDR3 runs to 13 residues. The germline V and J ends were trimmed by 6 bases and 3 bases, with 15 bases remaining between them.

The chain uses TRBV4-1 and TRBJ2-1, with 8 positions matching TRBD2. This CDR3 spans 13 amino acids. CDR1 is MGHRA, CDR2 YSYEKL, per germline. V was pared by 4 bases and J by 8 bases, with 4 bases of the junction left unmatched. CDR3 in DNA: TGCGCCAGCAGCCCGGCGGGGGGATATGAGCAGTTCTTC. This codes for CASSPAGGYEQFF.

The rearrangement joins TRBV9 to TRBJ2-3; perhaps TRBD2 as D (5 bases). CDR1 and CDR2 from the germline V gene are SGDLS and YYNGEE. This CDR3 has 14 residues. V was pared by 3 bases and J by 8 bases, with 16 bases between. CDR3 protein: CASSAQREAVTQYF. CDR3 nucleotide sequence: TGTGCCAGCAGCGCACAGAGGGAAGCTGTTACGCAGTATTTT.

The chain has TRBV9 and TRBJ1-2; D remains unclear. This CDR3 comprises 12 residues. V lost 10 bases and J 7 bases, leaving 17 bases between the germline ends. The germline V gene has CDR1 SGDLS and CDR2 YYNGEE. CDR3 loop: CASNVVGGGYTF. The CDR3, as DNA: TGTGCCTCAAACGTAGTAGGAGGTGGCTACACCTTC.

The chain uses TRBV2 and TRBJ1-2, with no clear D. This CDR3 is built from 12 residues. Per the germline V gene, CDR1 is SNHLY and CDR2 is FYNNEI. The V end lost 4 bases, the J end lost 5 bases, and 8 bases lay between the germline ends. The CDR3 bases are TGTGCCAGCAGTGCTGAGATGTATGGCTACACCTTC. Protein: CASSAEMYGYTF. Filled out from reference TRBV2 and TRBJ1-2, the complete variable domain reads EPEVTQTPSHQVTQMGQEVILRCVPISNHLYFYWYRQILGQKVEFLVSFYNNEISEKSEIFDDQFSVERPDGSNFTLKIRSTKLEDSAMYFCASSAEMYGYTFGSGTRLTVV.

This rearrangement joins TRBV5-6 to TRBJ1-1; D remains ambiguous. The CDR3 extends over 14 amino acids. V lost 5 bases, J lost 0 bases, and 11 bases lay in between. The V gene's germline CDR1 is SGHDT and CDR2 YYEEEE. This CDR3 is CASSLRRMNTEAFF. CDR3 coding DNA: TGTGCCAGCAGTCTTAGACGGATGAACACTGAAGCTTTCTTT.

The chain uses TRBV5-4 and TRBJ2-1; TRBD2 agrees at 8 bases. V shed 4 bases and J 7 bases; nucleotides not matched to a gene: 1. This CDR3 has 12 residues. Germline assignment: CDR1 SGHNT and CDR2 YYREEE (reference sequence). The CDR3: CASSERENEQFF. CDR3 nucleotide sequence: TGTGCCAGCAGCGAGCGGGAGAATGAGCAGTTCTTC.

This chain links TRBV24-1 with TRBJ1-1; no reliable D call. This CDR3 has 13 amino acids. V lost 9 bases and J lost 2, with 12 bases in between. Germline lookup yields CDR1 KGHDR and CDR2 SFDVKD. CDR3 sequence reads: CATSVGENTEAFF. The CDR3 DNA is TGTGCCACCTCGGTAGGAGAAAACACTGAAGCTTTCTTT.

The CDR3 reads CASSLYGGNTEAFF. The DNA of the CDR3 is TGTGCCAGCAGTTTATATGGGGGGAACACTGAAGCTTTCTTT. The V gene is TRBV12-3 or TRBV12-4, the J gene TRBJ1-1; tentatively, D is TRBD1 (5 bases). This CDR3 spans 14 amino acids. V was trimmed by 2 bases and J by 1 base, leaving 8 bases between them.

CDR3 in amino acids: CSARQGNYNEQFF. CDR3 DNA sequence: TGCAGTGCTAGGCAGGGGAACTACAATGAGCAGTTCTTC. The rearrangement links TRBV20-1 to TRBJ2-1; maybe TRBD1 (6 bases). The CDR3 runs to 13 residues. Germline CDR1 reads DFQATT; CDR2 reads SNEGSKA (reference sequence). Trimming left V 3 bases short and J 3 bases short, with 9 bases between.